A selection of T cell receptor beta chains follows, all from one sample in a study of blood T cell repertoires in COVID-19. Using immunoSEQ multiplex PCR, the repertoire was profiled, and TCRdb retains in-frame clones only, with some absent. The sample has about 35,000 clones; 80% to 90% are singletons. The source material was peripheral blood. These receptors all come from a man aged 55-75 years in a cohort sampled during active COVID-19. Both conserved end residues are part of each CDR3. A D gene is named only where the DNA matches it firmly. Clone size is not always given. Where it is, it says once, few, many or a class for expanded clones.

clone_size j_call d_call v_call cdr3_aa cdr3_nt
- TRBJ2-7 - TRBV3-1/TRBV3-2 CASSQWETYEQYF TGTGCCAGCAGCCAGTGGGAGACCTACGAGCAGTACTTC
- TRBJ2-5 - TRBV20-1 CSASQKETQYF TGCAGTGCTAGTCAAAAAGAGACCCAGTACTTC
- TRBJ1-2 TRBD1 TRBV30 CAWSARDRGLRF TGTGCCTGGAGTGCCCGGGACAGGGGGCTAAGGTTC
- TRBJ1-6 TRBD1 TRBV28 CASSVGQGGSSYNSPLHF TGTGCCAGCAGCGTAGGACAGGGTGGGAGCTCCTATAATTCACCCCTCCACTTT
- TRBJ1-4 - TRBV30 CAWSGSGGLNEKLFF TGTGCCTGGAGTGGGTCAGGCGGGCTTAATGAAAAACTGTTTTTT
- TRBJ1-3 TRBD1 TRBV9 CASSPRAGTGEWGETIYF TGTGCCAGCAGCCCCCGCGCGGGGACAGGGGAGTGGGGAGAGACCATATATTTT
- TRBJ1-1 - TRBV7-2 CASSLFPGVNTEAFF TGTGCCAGCAGCTTATTTCCAGGGGTAAACACTGAAGCTTTCTTT
- TRBJ2-3 TRBD2 TRBV13 CASSFLSGGRGSTDTQYF TGTGCCAGCAGCTTCTTAAGCGGGGGCCGGGGTAGCACAGATACGCAGTATTTT
- TRBJ2-1 TRBD2 TRBV11-2 CASSSRTSGGAYEQFF TGTGCCAGCAGCTCCAGGACTAGCGGGGGGGCTTATGAGCAGTTCTTC
- TRBJ2-5 - TRBV6-5 CASSPRTEETQYF TGTGCCAGCAGTCCCCGGACAGAGGAGACCCAGTACTTC
- TRBJ2-5 - TRBV7-3 CASSKGGGYQETQYF TGTGCCAGCAGCAAAGGCGGGGGCTACCAAGAGACCCAGTACTTC
- TRBJ1-4 - TRBV15 CATSSGGPRNEKLFF TGTGCCACCAGCTCTGGAGGGCCGCGGAATGAAAAACTGTTTTTT
- TRBJ2-7 TRBD1 TRBV27 CASSVSLPRQGGGYEQYF TGTGCCAGCAGTGTCTCACTCCCCCGACAGGGCGGTGGCTACGAGCAGTACTTC
- TRBJ2-1 TRBD2 TRBV7-9 CASSSLSGSAYNEQFF TGTGCCAGCAGCTCTCTTAGCGGGTCCGCCTACAATGAGCAGTTCTTC
once TRBJ2-2 TRBD1 TRBV24-1 CATSGTADTGELFF TGTGCCACCAGCGGGACAGCGGACACCGGGGAGCTGTTTTTT
- TRBJ2-3 - TRBV10-1 CASSESAGQDTQYF TGCGCCAGCAGTGAGTCGGCGGGACAGGATACGCAGTATTTT
- TRBJ2-3 - TRBV27 CASSLTGDTQYF TGTGCCAGCAGTCTTACAGGGGATACGCAGTATTTT
- TRBJ1-1 TRBD1 TRBV5-5 CASSQTGSTEAFF TGTGCCAGCAGCCAGACAGGGTCCACTGAAGCTTTCTTT
- TRBJ2-1 TRBD2 TRBV5-5 CASSLAGLAGEQFF TGTGCCAGCAGCTTGGCCGGGCTAGCGGGAGAGCAGTTCTTC
- TRBJ2-7 - TRBV30 CAWSATGRSLIYEQYF TGTGCCTGGAGTGCAACAGGACGGTCCCTCATCTACGAGCAGTACTTC
- TRBJ2-1 TRBD2 TRBV24-1 CATSDRTSGSWNEQFF TGTGCCACCAGTGACCGGACTAGCGGGAGTTGGAATGAGCAGTTCTTC
- TRBJ1-1 - TRBV2 CASSDGSTEAFF TGTGCCAGCAGTGACGGGAGCACTGAAGCTTTCTTT
- TRBJ2-7 TRBD2 TRBV11-3 CASRRGASEQYF TGTGCCAGCAGGCGGGGGGCGTCCGAGCAGTACTTC
few TRBJ1-4 - TRBV7-2 CASSPAAGINEKLFF TGTGCCAGCAGCCCCGCGGCTGGCATAAATGAAAAACTGTTTTTT
- TRBJ1-2 - TRBV10-2 CASSEFQGHGYTF TGCGCCAGCAGTGAGTTTCAGGGCCATGGCTACACCTTC
few TRBJ2-3 TRBD1 TRBV25-1 CASSEWGRGTDTQYF TGTGCCAGCAGTGAATGGGGCAGGGGGACAGATACGCAGTATTTT
- TRBJ2-7 - TRBV19 CASSISGTKHEQYF TGTGCCAGTAGTATTAGTGGGACAAAACACGAGCAGTACTTC
- TRBJ2-3 TRBD2 TRBV7-2 CASGWGGLAGVRADTQYF TGTGCCAGCGGATGGGGTGGTCTAGCGGGAGTAAGGGCAGATACGCAGTATTTT
- TRBJ2-2 TRBD1 TRBV7-2 CASSLAGQGVGGELFF TGTGCCAGCAGCTTAGCTGGACAGGGGGTGGGCGGGGAGCTGTTTTTT
- TRBJ1-5 TRBD1 TRBV5-8 CASSSGPESGGGQPQHF TGTGCCAGCAGCTCCGGACCCGAGTCAGGGGGTGGGCAGCCCCAGCATTTT